The 29 T cell receptor beta chains presented below share a single source sample, sequenced in a study of T-cell memory formation after mild COVID-19. Each CDR3 protein gets one entry after TCRdb re-called the 5' RACE reads with MiXCR. The data show some 210,000 distinct CDR3 sequences, around 18% seen once. The sample taken for sequencing was PBMCs or a T cell subset sorted from them (not recorded which). The receptor set was obtained from an adult woman who had mild COVID-19 (a few samples of this study predate the infection). Cell type and time point are not known.

This clonotype was observed a few times. The rearrangement uses TRBV7-2 and TRBJ2-1; 7 bases map to TRBD2. Germline-derived CDR1 and CDR2 are SGHTA and FQGNSA. The CDR3 has 12 residues. With 1 base clipped from V and 9 bases from J, the junction kept 0 bases outside the gene matches. CDR3 DNA sequence: TGTGCCAGCAGCTTAGTAGCGGGTGAGCAGTTCTTC. Its protein is CASSLVAGEQFF.

The chain joins TRBV6-5 to TRBJ2-6; tentative D call: TRBD1 (5 bases). V was cut by 2 bases and J by 0 bases, with 11 bases left in between. This CDR3 spans 17 amino acids. The germline CDR1 and CDR2 sequences are MNHEY and SVGAGI. The CDR3 reads CASSYDSSFSGANVLTF. CDR3 nucleotides: TGTGCCAGCAGTTACGACAGCTCCTTCTCTGGGGCCAACGTCCTGACTTTC.

There are a few counts of this clonotype. V and J are TRBV5-1 and TRBJ1-4; the D gene is possibly TRBD1 (6 bases). Trimming took 4 bases from V and 8 from J, leaving 15 bases between them. CDR1 SGHRS and CDR2 YFSETQ come from the germline V gene. The CDR3 runs to 14 residues. In nucleotides, the CDR3 is TGCGCCAGCAGCCGGCAGGGGCGAGGGGAAAAACTGTTTTTT. Translated, it gives CASSRQGRGEKLFF.

The chain carries TRBV6-6 and TRBJ2-1; D ambiguous. CDR3 size: 15 residues. The germline V gene has CDR1 MNHNY and CDR2 SVGAGI (reference sequence). The V end lost 3 bases, the J end lost 0 bases, and 9 bases lay between the germline ends. The CDR3 region is CASSYLDISYNEQFF. DNA for the CDR3: TGTGCCAGCAGTTATTTGGATATCTCCTACAATGAGCAGTTCTTC.

This chain joins TRBV5-1 and TRBJ2-2; the match to TRBD2 covers 7 bases. Germline values: CDR1 SGHRS, CDR2 YFSETQ. V was pared by 4 bases and J by 2 bases, with 8 bases of the junction left unmatched. This CDR3 comprises 16 residues. This chain's CDR3 is CASSPGGTTNTGELFF. CDR3 DNA sequence: TGCGCCAGCAGCCCGGGAGGAACAACAAACACCGGGGAGCTGTTTTTT.

This clonotype came up a few times. The chain couples TRBV5-1 to TRBJ2-1; D call uncertain. Trimming stripped 0 bases from V and 5 bases from J, with 3 bases between. Germline assignment: CDR1 SGHRS and CDR2 YFSETQ. This CDR3 comprises 12 residues. Written as DNA, the CDR3 is TGCGCCAGCAGCTTGGTTGACAATGAGCAGTTCTTC. This gives the protein CASSLVDNEQFF.

This chain links TRBV5-1 with TRBJ2-1, with D possibly called TRBD1 or TRBD2 (7 bases each). The CDR3 is made up of 14 amino acids. From germline, CDR1 is SGHRS and CDR2 YFSETQ. V was clipped by 0 bases and J by 10 bases, with 14 bases between them. This chain's CDR3 is CASSLGQGGYEQFF. The CDR3 DNA reads TGCGCCAGCAGCTTGGGACAGGGAGGGTACGAGCAGTTCTTC.

There are a few counts of this clonotype. This chain uses TRBV6-5 with TRBJ1-4; D unclear. The CDR3 loop spans 14 amino acids. CDR1 and CDR2 (germline): MNHEY, SVGAGI. Trimming pared 2 bases from V and 5 bases from J, leaving 9 bases between. CDR3 amino acids: CASSYGRINEKLFF. The CDR3 nucleotides read TGTGCCAGCAGTTACGGCAGAATAAATGAAAAACTGTTTTTT.

The chain recombines TRBV5-1 with TRBJ1-2; a possible D gene is TRBD1 (6 bases). The CDR3 is 16 amino acids. The germline V gene encodes CDR1 SGHRS and CDR2 YFSETQ. V lost 4 bases to trimming and J lost 2 bases, with 18 bases between them. In DNA, the CDR3 is TGCGCCAGCAGCATACAGGGAGGCCGTCGGAACTATGGCTACACCTTC. It translates to CASSIQGGRRNYGYTF.

The chain has TRBV15 and TRBJ1-6, with a possible D match to TRBD1 (5 bases). The V and J ends lost 0 bases and 14 bases respectively, with 17 bases between them. The CDR3 is made up of 15 amino acids. In germline, CDR1 is LNHNV, CDR2 YYDKDF (reference sequence). CDR3 DNA: TGTGCCACCAGCAGAGATCTCAGGGAGGGTACGGCCCTCCACTTT. As protein: CATSRDLREGTALHF.

This clonotype occurred a few times. The chain joins TRBV20-1 to TRBJ2-3; D is perhaps TRBD2 (5 bases). CDR1 and CDR2 from the germline V gene are DFQATT and SNEGSKA (reference sequence). CDR3 length: 13 amino acids. Trimming stripped 6 bases from V and 1 base from J, with 11 bases between. CDR3 protein: CSASNGGTDTQYF. The CDR3 DNA reads TGCAGTGCGAGCAACGGGGGCACAGATACGCAGTATTTT.

V usage is TRBV4-3 and J usage is TRBJ2-1, with 12 bases lining up with TRBD1. CDR1 and CDR2 from the germline V gene are LGHNA and YSLEER. This CDR3 region has 21 residues. V shed 3 bases, J shed 0 bases, and the junction held 15 bases outside the gene matches. CDR3 bases: TGCGCCAGCAGCCACCTTCTTTACGGGACAGGGGGCTCACACTCCTACAATGAGCAGTTCTTC. This gives the protein CASSHLLYGTGGSHSYNEQFF.

This clonotype was seen only a few times. V usage is TRBV6-5 and J usage is TRBJ2-7; D unclear. Germline V gene sequence: CDR1 MNHEY, CDR2 SVGAGI. The CDR3 is made up of 13 amino acids. V was cut by 5 bases and J by 2 bases, with 10 bases left in between. CDR3 loop: CASSRPTPYEQYF. For the CDR3, the DNA is TGTGCCAGCAGTCGCCCGACACCCTACGAGCAGTACTTC.

The chain uses TRBV12-3 or TRBV12-4 and TRBJ2-7; 11 bases fit TRBD2. V shed 1 base, J shed 3 bases, and the junction held 11 bases outside the gene matches. This CDR3 contains 18 residues. The CDR3 bases are TGTGCCAGCAGTTTAGAGAAGACTAGCGGGAAGATAAGCTACGAGCAGTACTTC. It yields the protein CASSLEKTSGKISYEQYF.

The table lists this clonotype with many counts. The genes are TRBV10-3 and TRBJ2-7; TRBD1 matches 8 bases. Germline assignment: CDR1 ENHRY and CDR2 SYGVKD. The CDR3 length is 15 residues. The V and J ends lost 5 bases and 6 bases, in that order; junction bases with no gene match: 12. The CDR3 region has the DNA TGTGCCATCAGTCACGGGACAGGCGAAGAACCCGAGCAGTACTTC. Translation gives CAISHGTGEEPEQYF.

The V gene is TRBV10-3, the J gene TRBJ2-7; unclear D gene. The CDR3 loop spans 12 amino acids. V shed 8 bases and J shed 6 bases, with 14 bases lying between them. Germline V lookup: CDR1 ENHRY, CDR2 SYGVKD. CDR3 nucleotide sequence: TGTGCCATCCTCAACGCCGTAGGCGAGCAGTACTTC. Translation: CAILNAVGEQYF.

The chain has TRBV10-3 and TRBJ2-3; D may be TRBD1 (5 bases). The V and J ends lost 1 base and 2 bases respectively, with 13 bases between them. Per germline, CDR1 ENHRY and CDR2 SYGVKD. This CDR3 comprises 16 residues. CDR3 region: CAISELGPPSTDTQYF. As DNA, the CDR3 is TGTGCCATCAGTGAGTTGGGGCCACCGTCCACAGATACGCAGTATTTT.

This clonotype turned up a few times. This sequence joins TRBV12-3 or TRBV12-4 and TRBJ2-1; D possibly corresponds to TRBD2 (6 bases). The CDR3 is made up of 14 amino acids. V was cut by 3 bases and J by 6 bases, with 12 bases left in between. CDR3 sequence reads: CASSFRQGGNEQFF. The CDR3 region has the DNA TGTGCCAGCAGTTTCCGGCAGGGAGGCAATGAGCAGTTCTTC.

The chain links TRBV10-3 to TRBJ1-5; the match to TRBD1 covers 7 bases. Germline values: CDR1 ENHRY, CDR2 SYGVKD. J lost 6 bases, V lost 2 bases, and 4 bases had no gene match. This CDR3 contains 14 residues. The CDR3 DNA is TGTGCCATCAGTGAGACGACAGGGCTTCAGCCCCAGCATTTT. It specifies CAISETTGLQPQHF.

The chain links TRBV7-3 to TRBJ1-1; 8 bases fit TRBD1. Germline V CDR1 and CDR2: SGHTA, FQGTGA. The CDR3 is 15 amino acids. J lost 0 bases, V lost 5 bases, and 5 bases had no gene match. CDR3 bases: TGTGCCAGCAGCAAACAGGGGGGGATGAACACTGAAGCTTTCTTT. It is translated as CASSKQGGMNTEAFF.

This clonotype has at least ten counts. The chain carries TRBV9 and TRBJ2-1, with D unresolved. The CDR3 sequence is 12 residues long. The ends were cut back, 4 bases at V and 6 bases at J, with 8 bases in the middle. Germline loops: CDR1 SGDLS, CDR2 YYNGEE. CDR3 region: CASSSVGNEQFF. CDR3 in DNA: TGTGCCAGCAGCAGCGTGGGCAATGAGCAGTTCTTC. Supplemented by reference TRBV9 and TRBJ2-1, the full variable domain reads DSGVTQTPKHLITATGQRVTLRCSPRSGDLSVYWYQQSLDQGLQFLIQYYNGEERAKGNILERFSAQQFPDLHSELNLSSLELGDSALYFCASSSVGNEQFFGPGTRLTVL.

A few counts support this clonotype. This chain connects TRBV7-8 to TRBJ2-1; a possible D gene is TRBD1 (7 bases). Trimming pared 2 bases from V and 8 bases from J, leaving 16 bases between. This CDR3 region has 15 residues. CDR1 is SGHVS and CDR2 is FQNEAQ in the germline V gene. For the CDR3, the DNA is TGTGCCAGCAGCTTATCTTCCAGGGGGGTTTATGAGCAGTTCTTC. Translated, it gives CASSLSSRGVYEQFF. Variable domain in full (rest from reference TRBV7-8 and TRBJ2-1): GAGVSQSPRYKVAKRGQDVALRCDPISGHVSLFWYQQALGQGPEFLTYFQNEAQLDKSGLPSDRFFAERPEGSVSTLKIQRTQQEDSAVYLCASSLSSRGVYEQFFGPGTRLTVL.

This clonotype was picked up many times. The chain has TRBV4-1 and TRBJ2-3; D remains ambiguous. The ends were cut back, 1 base at V and 2 bases at J, with 10 bases in the middle. The CDR3 is made up of 15 amino acids. CDR1 and CDR2 (germline): MGHRA, YSYEKL. The CDR3 is CASSQAAYSTDTQYF. The CDR3 region has the DNA TGCGCCAGCAGCCAAGCCGCCTATTCCACAGATACGCAGTATTTT.

This clonotype has more than one count but fewer than ten. The chain links TRBV2 to TRBJ2-1; no definite D call. Germline V gives CDR1 SNHLY, CDR2 FYNNEI. Trimming pared 8 bases from V and 3 bases from J, leaving 11 bases between. CDR3 length: 13 residues. CDR3 coding DNA: TGTGCCAGCGGGCAGAACAGCTACAATGAGCAGTTCTTC. Its protein product is CASGQNSYNEQFF.

There are a few counts of this clonotype. This chain links TRBV4-1 with TRBJ2-1, with 8 bases matching TRBD2. The germline gives CDR1 MGHRA, CDR2 YSYEKL. V gave up 0 bases and J gave up 3 bases; unmatched junction bases: 4. The CDR3 covers 16 residues. CDR3 sequence (DNA): TGCGCCAGCAGCCAAGAACCGGGACTAGACTACAATGAGCAGTTCTTC. Protein sequence: CASSQEPGLDYNEQFF.

This rearrangement joins TRBV20-1 to TRBJ1-1; 7 nucleotides agree with TRBD1. V trimming: 1 base; J trimming: 4 bases; junction bases outside the gene matches: 9. The germline V gene encodes CDR1 DFQATT and CDR2 SNEGSKA (reference sequence). The CDR3 loop spans 15 amino acids. The CDR3, as DNA: TGCAGTGCTAGAGTGCCCAGGGGGTCTGGCACTGAAGCTTTCTTT. Translation: CSARVPRGSGTEAFF.

The chain is built from TRBV7-3 and TRBJ1-6; 7 nucleotides agree with TRBD1. CDR1 is SGHTA, CDR2 FQGTGA, per germline. The CDR3 consists of 14 residues. The J segment lost 9 bases and the V segment lost 2 bases, leaving 4 bases of the junction unmatched. The CDR3 here is CASSLGQAGSPLHF. CDR3 coding DNA: TGTGCCAGCAGCTTAGGACAGGCGGGTTCACCCCTCCACTTT.

This clonotype occurred a few times. The V and J genes are TRBV9 and TRBJ2-7; 8 bases line up with TRBD2. The CDR3 is 15 amino acids. CDR1 and CDR2 from the germline V gene are SGDLS and YYNGEE. Trimming took 2 bases from V and 6 from J; bases not matched to a gene: 10. The DNA of the CDR3 is TGTGCCAGCAGCGTCCGGGCGGGAGGAGGCTCCGAGCAGTACTTC. Its translation: CASSVRAGGGSEQYF. The variable domain in full, with the rest retrieved from reference TRBV9 and TRBJ2-7, is DSGVTQTPKHLITATGQRVTLRCSPRSGDLSVYWYQQSLDQGLQFLIQYYNGEERAKGNILERFSAQQFPDLHSELNLSSLELGDSALYFCASSVRAGGGSEQYFGPGTRLTVT.

This clonotype was recorded a few times. The rearrangement joins TRBV5-1 to TRBJ1-5, with 10 bases that match TRBD1. This CDR3 is built from 14 residues. The junction had 11 bases not matched to a gene; V was cut back by 10 bases and J by 7 bases. Germline-derived CDR1 and CDR2 are SGHRS and YFSETQ. CDR3 bases: TGCGCCTCCCGTCCCGGGACAGGGGAGCAGCCCCAGCATTTT. Its protein is CASRPGTGEQPQHF. The full variable domain, in which reference TRBV5-1 and TRBJ1-5 provide the parts outside the CDR3, is KAGVTQTPRYLIKTRGQQVTLSCSPISGHRSVSWYQQTPGQGLQFLFEYFSETQRNKGNFPGRFSGRQFSNSRSEMNVSTLELGDSALYLCASRPGTGEQPQHFGDGTRLSIL.